The 20 T cell receptor beta chains listed next were all sequenced from one sample in a study of T cell clones after liver transplantation (dated by TCRdb to between 2018 and 2020). Libraries were made using the immunoSEQ multiplex PCR assay. TCRdb stores this immuneACCESS table with in-frame sequences only. Part of the clones is absent; in the studies checked, under half of the shortfall reflects unresolved V genes, and no reason is known for the rest. This sample comprises tens of thousands of clones, about 88% of them detected only once. The ten largest clones represent about 2.5% of the sample. This specimen's time point label, interpreted: pre-transplant. The starting material was CD4+ T cells from blood, obtained before liver transplant. These receptors were obtained from a human donor who received a liver transplant.

The chain uses TRBV6-1 and TRBJ1-3; no firm D call. Germline lookup yields CDR1 MNHNS and CDR2 SASEGT. The V gene lost 7 bases and the J gene lost 4 bases, with 11 bases spanning the gap. This CDR3 has 13 amino acids. CDR3 nucleotide sequence: TGTGCCAGCACTCGGGAGGGCGGAAACACCATATATTTT. It codes for CASTREGGNTIYF.

V usage is TRBV19 and J usage is TRBJ2-7; 9 bases map to TRBD2. V lost 6 bases to trimming and J lost 2 bases; unmatched junction nucleotides: 8. Germline V gene sequence: CDR1 LNHDA, CDR2 SQIVND (reference sequence). The CDR3 contains 15 residues. The CDR3 loop is CASRKTSGETYEQYF. CDR3 DNA sequence: TGTGCCAGTAGGAAGACTAGCGGAGAAACCTACGAGCAGTACTTC.

The chain links TRBV4-2 to TRBJ1-5; D not certain. V was shortened by 0 bases and J by 7 bases, with 19 bases between the two germline ends. The germline gives CDR1 LGHNA, CDR2 YNFKEQ. The CDR3 consists of 17 residues. This chain's CDR3 is CASSQDSRTIQAQPQHF. CDR3 nucleotide sequence: TGTGCCAGCAGCCAAGATTCCCGGACGATACAAGCCCAGCCCCAGCATTTT.

This chain links TRBV15 with TRBJ2-5; D is undetermined. The CDR3 consists of 15 residues. V lost 0 bases and J lost 4, with 12 bases in between. CDR1 LNHNV and CDR2 YYDKDF come from the germline V gene (reference sequence). CDR3 sequence (DNA): TGTGCCACCAGCAGAGAACGAAGCTCCAGAGAGACCCAGTACTTC. As protein: CATSRERSSRETQYF.

The chain couples TRBV27 to TRBJ1-2; D might be TRBD1 (5 bases). Germline loops: CDR1 MNHEY, CDR2 SMNVEV (reference sequence). V was shortened by 10 bases and J by 2 bases, with 14 bases between the two germline ends. CDR3 length equals 13 residues. CDR3 in DNA: TGTGCCACCATCAGGGCAGGCAACTATGGCTACACCTTC. As protein: CATIRAGNYGYTF.

The rearrangement joins TRBV5-4 to TRBJ2-2; possible D gene TRBD1, 5 bases. Germline CDR1 and CDR2: SGHNT and YYREEE (reference sequence). The V end lost 3 bases, the J end lost 1 base, and 10 bases lay between the germline ends. The CDR3 covers 15 residues. CDR3 amino acids: CASSSSGLNTGELFF. CDR3 bases: TGTGCCAGCAGCTCCTCAGGGCTGAACACCGGGGAGCTGTTTTTT.

The J gene is TRBJ2-7, the V gene TRBV5-1; 8 bases are shared with TRBD1. Trimming took 2 bases from V and 6 from J; bases not matched to a gene: 4. This CDR3 contains 13 residues. Germline V CDR1 and CDR2: SGHRS, YFSETQ. This CDR3 is CASSFDRGAEQYF. CDR3 bases: TGCGCCAGCAGCTTTGACAGGGGTGCCGAGCAGTACTTC.

The rearrangement joins TRBV5-1 to TRBJ2-3; no reliable D call. CDR1 is SGHRS, CDR2 YFSETQ, per germline. CDR3 length: 15 residues. The V gene lost 0 bases and the J gene lost 2 bases, with 10 bases spanning the gap. Here the CDR3 DNA reads TGCGCCAGCAGCTTGGTTGGCAGGAACACAGATACGCAGTATTTT. This sequence encodes CASSLVGRNTDTQYF.

This clone was recorded once. This chain uses TRBV4-3 with TRBJ1-3; maybe TRBD1 (6 bases). V was pared by 4 bases and J by 0 bases, with 13 bases between. The CDR3 is made up of 16 amino acids. Germline CDR1 LGHNA, CDR2 YSLEER. CDR3: CASSPGQINSGNTIYF. The CDR3 nucleotides are TGCGCCAGCAGCCCTGGACAGATTAACTCTGGAAACACCATATATTTT.

This chain joins TRBV11-2 and TRBJ2-7; possibly TRBD1 or TRBD2 for D (5 bases each). This CDR3 region has 13 residues. Trimming left V 2 bases short and J 4 bases short, with 9 bases between. Looked up from germline, CDR1 is SGHAT and CDR2 is FQNNGV. The CDR3 protein is CASSLSEGYEQYF. DNA for the CDR3: TGTGCCAGCAGCTTATCTGAGGGGTACGAGCAGTACTTC.

The CDR3 sequence: CASSLASRVDTQYF. In nucleotides, the CDR3 is TGTGCCAGCAGCTTAGCTTCCCGGGTAGATACGCAGTATTTT. The chain is built from TRBV11-2 and TRBJ2-3; D unclear. The CDR3 totals 14 residues. The ends were cut back, 1 base at V and 5 bases at J, with 10 bases in the middle. Germline V gene sequence: CDR1 SGHAT, CDR2 FQNNGV.

This CDR3 is CASSRDRNTGELFF. CDR3 bases: TGTGCCAGCAGCCGGGACCGGAACACCGGGGAGCTGTTTTTT. The chain joins TRBV7-8 to TRBJ2-2; TRBD1 or TRBD2 may be the D gene (5 bases each). Looked up from germline, CDR1 is SGHVS and CDR2 is FQNEAQ. V was trimmed by 5 bases and J by 1 base, leaving 8 bases between them. The CDR3 is 14 residues long.

J is TRBJ1-4 and V is TRBV19, with 7 bases lining up with TRBD1. CDR3 size: 15 residues. Unmatched junction bases numbered 10, after V lost 4 bases and J lost 8 bases. Germline assignment: CDR1 LNHDA and CDR2 SQIVND (reference sequence). The CDR3 bases are TGTGCCAGTAGTACCTACAGGGGTAGTGTAGAAAAACTGTTTTTT. It codes for CASSTYRGSVEKLFF. Full variable domain (rest looked up from reference TRBV19 and TRBJ1-4): DGGITQSPKYLFRKEGQNVTLSCEQNLNHDAMYWYRQDPGQGLRLIYYSQIVNDFQKGDIAEGYSVSREKKESFPLTVTSAQKNPTAFYLCASSTYRGSVEKLFFGSGTQLSVL.

V gene TRBV5-4 combines with J gene TRBJ2-5, with 12 bases that match TRBD2. Germline assignment: CDR1 SGHNT and CDR2 YYREEE (reference sequence). The CDR3 is 16 amino acids. The J segment lost 5 bases and the V segment lost 4 bases, leaving 9 bases of the junction unmatched. The CDR3 nucleotides read TGTGCCAGCAGCCAACCGACTAGCGGGAGAGGGGAGACCCAGTACTTC. As protein: CASSQPTSGRGETQYF.

The CDR3 DNA reads TGTGCCAGCAGCCCGAGCCGGGCGAACACCGGGGAGCTGTTTTTT. It encodes CASSPSRANTGELFF. This sequence joins TRBV5-8 and TRBJ2-2; D is ambiguous. Trimming removed 4 bases from V and 0 bases from J, with 10 bases in between. Germline assignment: CDR1 SGHTS and CDR2 YDEGEE. The CDR3 extends over 15 amino acids.

V is TRBV5-1 and J is TRBJ2-2; 7 bases map to TRBD2. Germline V gene data show CDR1 as SGHRS and CDR2 as YFSETQ. Germline trimming cut 2 bases from V and 3 bases from J; bases unmatched to any gene: 4. The CDR3 runs to 15 residues. The chain's CDR3 is CASSFGGGDTGELFF. CDR3 in DNA: TGCGCCAGCAGCTTTGGGGGAGGGGACACCGGGGAGCTGTTTTTT.

The genes are TRBV18 and TRBJ2-1; either TRBD1 or TRBD2 may fit D (5 bases each). The CDR3 length is 13 residues. Looked up from germline, CDR1 is KGHSH and CDR2 is LQKENI. V was clipped by 6 bases and J by 9 bases, with 15 bases between them. The CDR3 region is CASSTNEGSEQFF. The CDR3 DNA reads TGTGCCAGCTCGACCAATGAGGGGAGTGAGCAGTTCTTC.

This clone was recorded once. The V call is TRBV27, the J call TRBJ2-1, with TRBD1 identical over 9 bases. Germline-derived CDR1 and CDR2 are MNHEY and SMNVEV (reference sequence). The V gene end was trimmed by 1 base and the J gene end by 8 bases; junction bases not matched to a gene: 9. The CDR3 contains 16 residues. CDR3: CASSLYGQGSGDEQFF. The DNA of the CDR3 is TGTGCCAGCAGTTTATATGGACAGGGGAGTGGCGATGAGCAGTTCTTC.

V usage is TRBV6-5 and J usage is TRBJ2-3; maybe TRBD2 (5 bases). With 7 bases removed from V and 4 bases from J, the gap between germline ends came to 18 bases. CDR1 is MNHEY, CDR2 SVGAGI, per germline. The CDR3 length is 15 residues. CDR3: CASTYRWETADTQYF. CDR3 DNA: TGTGCCAGCACCTATCGATGGGAGACCGCAGATACGCAGTATTTT.

The rearrangement joins TRBV5-1 to TRBJ2-5; D call uncertain. Between the trimmed V and J ends, which lost 0 bases and 5 bases, there was a span of 14 bases. This CDR3 contains 15 residues. The germline gives CDR1 SGHRS, CDR2 YFSETQ. Here the CDR3 reads CASSLAGEGRETQYF. The DNA for the CDR3 is TGCGCCAGCAGCTTGGCTGGAGAAGGCAGGGAGACCCAGTACTTC.